These T cell receptor beta chains were read from a single sample in a study of blood T cell repertoires in COVID-19. Some clones are missing from TCRdb's copy, which holds only in-frame ones; the method was immunoSEQ multiplex PCR. The top ten clones hold more than 8% of a sample with fewer than 250,000 clones, more than 70% of them seen once. Material: peripheral blood. These TCRs come from a woman aged 45-60 years with acute or convalescent COVID-19. The conserved cysteine and the conserved F or W are not part of the CDR3 here. D genes are given only for firm matches.

d_gene: -; v_gene: TRBV6-5; CDR3aa: ASSLNQGSQAF
d_gene: TRBD2; v_gene: TRBV7-2; CDR3aa: ASLWTSSTAGELF
d_gene: TRBD1; v_gene: TRBV27; CDR3aa: ASSSKTQGGASPLH
d_gene: TRBD2; v_gene: TRBV7-2; CDR3aa: ASSSGQVGTSGKF
d_gene: -; v_gene: TRBV14; CDR3aa: ASHRGGKEGPTDTQY
d_gene: -; v_gene: TRBV28; CDR3aa: ASKEGGKSYEQY
d_gene: -; v_gene: TRBV10-2; CDR3aa: ATGTGNQPQH
d_gene: -; v_gene: TRBV19; CDR3aa: ASSIVPAGLDEQY
d_gene: TRBD2; v_gene: TRBV15; CDR3aa: ATKREGPTDTQY
d_gene: TRBD2; v_gene: TRBV6-5; CDR3aa: ASSYSMTSGETQY
d_gene: -; v_gene: TRBV6-5; CDR3aa: ASGSGTPDWELF
d_gene: -; v_gene: TRBV2; CDR3aa: ASSDAEIFSTDTQY
d_gene: -; v_gene: TRBV6-6; CDR3aa: ASSQGYSTNQPQH
d_gene: TRBD2; v_gene: TRBV27; CDR3aa: ASSLAGGLPHTQY
d_gene: -; v_gene: TRBV3-1/TRBV3-2; CDR3aa: ASSQSLPPGTQY
d_gene: -; v_gene: TRBV19; CDR3aa: ASSKAGDYGYT
d_gene: TRBD1; v_gene: TRBV2; CDR3aa: ASSEALGQFYYGYT
d_gene: TRBD1; v_gene: TRBV16; CDR3aa: ASSQSRQGSGPDTQY
d_gene: -; v_gene: TRBV28; CDR3aa: ASSSDQPQH
d_gene: -; v_gene: TRBV3-1/TRBV3-2; CDR3aa: ASTDPGTPGGNTIY
d_gene: -; v_gene: TRBV3-1/TRBV3-2; CDR3aa: ASSHGETQY
d_gene: TRBD2; v_gene: TRBV25-1; CDR3aa: ASPLAGGHNEQF
d_gene: -; v_gene: TRBV7-2; CDR3aa: ASSSDRGQPQH
d_gene: TRBD1; v_gene: TRBV29-1; CDR3aa: SVDRGDTQY
d_gene: TRBD1; v_gene: TRBV10-3; CDR3aa: AISARGDEKLF
d_gene: -; v_gene: TRBV7-9; CDR3aa: ASSLRGTWTEAF
d_gene: TRBD2; v_gene: TRBV2; CDR3aa: ASRRTGGLAGRTDTQY
d_gene: -; v_gene: TRBV12-3/TRBV12-4; CDR3aa: ASRVGESKKLF
d_gene: TRBD1; v_gene: TRBV7-9; CDR3aa: ASSLGGLRDRSYEQY
d_gene: -; v_gene: TRBV14; CDR3aa: ASSQDGEKTSAF
d_gene: TRBD2; v_gene: TRBV19; CDR3aa: ASSPIAGRGGRNIQY
d_gene: -; v_gene: TRBV3-1/TRBV3-2; CDR3aa: ASSQVTGDYGYT
d_gene: TRBD1; v_gene: TRBV9; CDR3aa: ASSGGTGMSSYNEQF
d_gene: -; v_gene: TRBV19; CDR3aa: ASSHYQGEAF
d_gene: TRBD2; v_gene: TRBV28; CDR3aa: ASSSPGAGFYEQY
d_gene: -; v_gene: TRBV2; CDR3aa: ASRGLLGRTDTQY
d_gene: TRBD1; v_gene: TRBV6-2/TRBV6-3; CDR3aa: ASSYSPGTGAEKTQY
d_gene: TRBD2; v_gene: TRBV5-1; CDR3aa: ASSGTSGRATGETQY
d_gene: -; v_gene: TRBV4-1; CDR3aa: ASSPAWGDEKLF
d_gene: -; v_gene: TRBV6-6; CDR3aa: ASVWSGSNQPQH